Listed below are T cell receptor beta chains from one sample, sequenced in a study of memory CD4+ T cells and cytomegalovirus serostatus. Assay: immunoSEQ multiplex PCR; the TCRdb copy retains only in-frame clones and omits some. The table has some 53,000 clones, 75% to 85% seen once. The sequenced sample consisted of memory CD4+ T cells from blood. These receptors were obtained from an adult in good health and CMV-seronegative. Both conserved end residues are part of each CDR3. The D gene is left open where the match is weak. A row's size may be missing; if present it is once, few, many or a size class.

TRBV2	-	-	TRBJ1-2	CASRADSTNYGYTF
TRBV5-4	-	few	TRBJ1-6	CASSPGASGSYNSPLHF
TRBV4-2	TRBD1	-	TRBJ1-2	CASSQDDRGSYGYTF
TRBV5-5	-	-	TRBJ1-3	CASSSIPISGNTIYF
TRBV5-8	TRBD1	-	TRBJ1-1	CASSRGQAQGAFF
TRBV5-1	-	-	TRBJ2-1	CASSSQLLNEQFF
TRBV11-2	-	few	TRBJ2-2	CASSFLPTGELFF
TRBV9	-	-	TRBJ2-1	CASSVPVGRVNNEQFF
TRBV6-6	TRBD1	-	TRBJ2-3	CASSFPGTGAPDTQYF
TRBV19	TRBD1	-	TRBJ2-4	CAIRQGKNIQYF
TRBV7-2	-	-	TRBJ1-2	CASSSRGGDSYGYTF
TRBV6-1	-	-	TRBJ2-3	CASSEFGYF
TRBV29-1	-	-	TRBJ2-1	CSAQAYNEQFF
TRBV6-1	-	few	TRBJ1-1	CASRTQGGGTEAFF
TRBV11-1	TRBD1	-	TRBJ2-1	CASSLGPRTGEDNEQFF
TRBV28	-	-	TRBJ1-2	CASTYGPYGYTF
TRBV19	TRBD1	few	TRBJ2-6	CASTSDRSSGANVLTF
TRBV11-3	-	few	TRBJ1-1	CASSSRDNTEAFF
TRBV9	TRBD1	-	TRBJ1-6	CASSFAGTAYNSPLHF
TRBV6-1	-	-	TRBJ1-5	CASMDSNNQPQHF
TRBV6-5	TRBD2	-	TRBJ2-5	CASSYWAGGPETQYF
TRBV5-6	-	-	TRBJ2-6	CASSRNSLSGANVLTF
TRBV11-1	TRBD1	-	TRBJ2-7	CASSLGSSTGGLHYEQYF
TRBV14	TRBD2	-	TRBJ2-1	CASSQGGGLRRNEQFF
TRBV6-6	TRBD1	-	TRBJ2-5	CASSYSSQGVMTQYF
TRBV10-3	-	-	TRBJ2-3	CAISGSVGTDTQYF
TRBV29-1	-	once	TRBJ1-5	CSVGGPNQPQHF
TRBV6-5	-	-	TRBJ1-2	CASSPGGAHGYTF
TRBV18	TRBD1	-	TRBJ1-3	CASSPLPGQELGNTIYF
TRBV6-6	TRBD2	-	TRBJ2-2	CASYPSGGLTGELFF
TRBV5-1	-	-	TRBJ2-5	CASSPRSDPKETQYF
TRBV7-8	TRBD2	-	TRBJ2-3	CASSLAYRAGGDTDTQYF
TRBV7-3	-	-	TRBJ1-2	CASSLTGQGGYGYTF